The sequence of this T cell receptor (beta chain) was determined in a study of T-cell memory formation after mild COVID-19 (dated by TCRdb to the early 2020s). Study-level background: TCR sequence clusters from the two donors were largely donor specific. Longitudinal TCRalpha and TCRbeta repertoire sequencing tracked T-cell clones expanding and contracting after mild COVID-19 in two donors. Two young, previously healthy adult volunteers, one female and one male, were included in the cohort.

PBMCs were isolated by Ficoll-Paque density gradient centrifugation. General conclusions and limits of the study: Clones that contracted from day 15 to 85 showed balanced CD4/CD8 phenotypes, whereas a second wave of clones that expanded from day 15 to 37 leaned towards CD4+. Only a couple of mild cases were covered by the study, and larger cohorts that include severe cases with pre-infection samples were considered necessary. The second-wave clones that peaked on day 37 were not confirmed to be SARS-CoV-2 specific. Some responding clones were found in pre-infection memory, which suggests that pre-existing cross-reactive memory T cells took part in the SARS-CoV-2 response. Contracting CD4+ clones were located mainly in the CM and EM memory subsets, whereas CD8+ clones were found to be enriched in EMRA.

This clonotype was found a few times. Its antigen specificity is not known. One base away there is no much larger clone; base qualities are not given. The CDR3 numbers 13 residues from cysteine through phenylalanine. The retained sequence is limited to the CDR3, 39 bases, with the frame set at the first base. The germline V gene specifies MDHEN as CDR1 and SYDVKM as CDR2. Trimming costs V 3 bases and J 11 bases, and their ends lie 16 bases apart. The sample was run on an Illumina NovaSeq 6000. Using 5'RACE with constant-segment primers, TCRalpha and TCRbeta cDNA libraries were constructed, with sample barcodes and unique molecular identifiers added in the process. Trizol reagent was used to extract RNA from every sample. Library amplification was performed in two PCR steps, and a second sample barcode and Illumina TruSeq adapters were introduced in the second step. Libraries were sequenced on an Illumina NovaSeq with 2 x 150 bp paired-end reads. The source study handled its data this way. With migec v1.2.7, reads were demultiplexed and then collapsed into UMI-guided consensus sequences. Using mixcr v2.1.11, the UMI consensuses were aligned to TRA and TRB V and J templates and assembled into clonotypes. A clonotype was counted as expanded or contracted only when both edgeR and NoisET called the clonotype significant, with the noise models trained on biological replicates. edgeR calls used a false discovery rate-adjusted p below 0.01 and a log2 fold-change threshold of 1. As an exploratory analysis of dynamics, PCA with hierarchical clustering was applied to max-normalized trajectories of the 1000 most abundant clonotypes. The CD4 or CD8 phenotype of responding clones was assigned using the separately sequenced CD4+ and CD8+ repertoires. Clones were called with MiXCR by TCRdb after fastp trimmed the public reads at Q25, and only in-frame beta chains were retained. CDR3 protein duplicates are merged, each entry listing the most common genes and DNA. For this entry, the V and J calls and clone size follow TCRdb and not the study's own pipeline. Here the sample has 340,000 or so distinct CDR3 sequences; 10% to 15% occur a single time. In total, the top ten clones hold 20% to 25% of the sample.

The sequenced material came from PBMCs or a T cell subset sorted from them (not recorded which). The chain couples TRBV28 to TRBJ1-1; D gene: possibly TRBD1, on 5 matching bases. This receptor was identified in a man aged 18-30 years who had mild COVID-19 (a few samples of this study predate the infection). The sample titles of this study are shuffled in the database, so cell type and time point are left out; the donor was told from shared clones. CDR3 loop: CASSFRGAMWAFF. The nucleotide sequence is TGTGCCAGCAGTTTTCGGGGCGCAATGTGGGCTTTCTTT. Reference TRBV28 and TRBJ1-1 proteins supply the regions before and after the CDR3; the full variable domain is: DVKVTQSSRYLVKRTGEKVFLECVQDMDHENMFWYRQDPGLGLRLIYFSYDVKMKEKGDIPEGYSVSREKKERFSLILESASTNQTSMYLCASSFRGAMWAFFGQGTRLTVV.